There are a few counts of the clone carrying this T cell receptor beta chain. Its antigen is unknown. The read finishes 3 residues shy of the CDR3 end, and the germline J gene is used to complete it. This sample is part of a study of T cell clonality in common variable immunodeficiency. For at least one year, all CVID subjects received replacement immunoglobulin. Overall study findings and caveats: Common variable immunodeficiency TCR beta sequences reportedly had fewer deletions and N-nucleotide insertions.

The CDR3 extends over 15 amino acids. Trimming pared 2 bases from V and 3 bases from J, leaving 10 bases between. From germline, CDR1 is MNHEY and CDR2 SVGEGT. CVID and control samples used equivalent genomic DNA input. Assay: immunoSEQ multiplex PCR; the TCRdb copy retains only in-frame clones and omits some. The sample contains about 20,000 clones, none of them singletons. Sequencing used peripheral blood mononuclear cells. This clonotype was sampled from a human donor with common variable immunodeficiency. The gene calls are TRBV6-2 or TRBV6-3 and TRBJ2-2; D is uncertain. Here the CDR3 reads CASSYAQDYTGELFF. CDR3 DNA, as far as it was read: TGTGCCAGCAGTTACGCGCAGGATTACACCGGGGAG.